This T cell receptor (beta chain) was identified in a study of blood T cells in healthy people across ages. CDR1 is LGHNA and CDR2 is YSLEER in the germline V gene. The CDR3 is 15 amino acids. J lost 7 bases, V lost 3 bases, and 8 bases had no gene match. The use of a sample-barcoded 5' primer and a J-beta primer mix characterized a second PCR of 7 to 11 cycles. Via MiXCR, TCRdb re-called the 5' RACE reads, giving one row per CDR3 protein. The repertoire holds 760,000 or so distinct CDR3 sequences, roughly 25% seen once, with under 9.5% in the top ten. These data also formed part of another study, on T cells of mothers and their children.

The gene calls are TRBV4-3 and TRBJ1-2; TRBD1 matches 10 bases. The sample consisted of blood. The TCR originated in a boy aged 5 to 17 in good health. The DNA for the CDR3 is TGCGCCAGCAGCCAGATGACAGGGGGCTTTGGTGGCTACACCTTC. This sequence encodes CASSQMTGGFGGYTF.